The present T cell receptor (beta chain) was sequenced within a study of T cell responses to AZD1222 COVID-19 vaccine. Germline CDR1 reads MNHEY; CDR2 reads SVGAGI. Trimming stripped 11 bases from V and 4 bases from J, with 20 bases between. This CDR3 is 14 amino acids long. This clone was recorded only once. Its matching antigen is unknown. The data were produced by immunoSEQ multiplex PCR, yet TCRdb's version contains in-frame clones alone and is incomplete. The profile covers 67,000 or so clones, with roughly 84% appearing a single time and 9.5% to 10% taken by the ten largest. The study, taken as a whole, reports: The sample set comprised mostly white British donors with more females, and clonal diversity was possibly underestimated. Baseline serology detected seropositivity in only five to seven AZD1222 recipients. Every sample of the repertoires postdated the peak T cell response. Elevations in Spike-specific TCR breadth and depth followed administration of two AZD1222 doses.

This chain connects TRBV6-5 to TRBJ1-1; a weak D match, TRBD1 (5 bases). This clonotype originated in an adult in good health. The sequencing here drew on peripheral blood, taken on day 0 of AZD1222 vaccination. The CDR3 spells CAAPLGARGTEAFF. The DNA for the CDR3 is TGTGCCGCCCCCTTAGGGGCAAGGGGCACTGAAGCTTTCTTT.